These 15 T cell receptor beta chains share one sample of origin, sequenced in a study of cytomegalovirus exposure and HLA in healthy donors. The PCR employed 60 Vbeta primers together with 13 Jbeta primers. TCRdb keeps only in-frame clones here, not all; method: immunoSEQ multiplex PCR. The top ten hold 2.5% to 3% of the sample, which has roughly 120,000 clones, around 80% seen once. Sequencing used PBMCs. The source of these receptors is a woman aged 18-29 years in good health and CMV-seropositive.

The CDR3 bases are TGTGCCAGCAGTCCAGAGACAGGGCGGGAGACCCAGTACTTC. Translated: CASSPETGRETQYF. This chain joins TRBV6-5 and TRBJ2-5; 7 bases match TRBD1. CDR3 length: 14 residues. J gave up 5 bases and V 5 bases, and 8 bases lay outside the gene matches. Germline CDR1 is MNHEY and CDR2 is SVGAGI.

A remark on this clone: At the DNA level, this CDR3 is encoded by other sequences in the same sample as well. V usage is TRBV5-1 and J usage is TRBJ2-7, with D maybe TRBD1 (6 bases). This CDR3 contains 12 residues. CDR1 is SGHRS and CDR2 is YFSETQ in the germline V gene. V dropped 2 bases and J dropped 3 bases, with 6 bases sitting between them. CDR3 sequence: CASSLQGYEQYF. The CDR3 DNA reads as TGCGCCAGCAGCTTACAGGGCTACGAGCAGTACTTC.

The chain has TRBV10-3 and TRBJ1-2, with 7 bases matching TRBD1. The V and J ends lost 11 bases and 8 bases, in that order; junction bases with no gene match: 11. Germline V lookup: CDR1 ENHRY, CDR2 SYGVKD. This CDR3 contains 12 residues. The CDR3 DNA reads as TGTGCCGTACATCGACAGGGAAACGGCTACACCTTC. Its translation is CAVHRQGNGYTF.

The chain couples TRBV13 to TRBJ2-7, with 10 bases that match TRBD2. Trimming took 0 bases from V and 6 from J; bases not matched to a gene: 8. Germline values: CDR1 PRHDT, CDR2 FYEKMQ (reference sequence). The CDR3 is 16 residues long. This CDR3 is CASSLGAGGVLVEQYF. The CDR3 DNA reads TGTGCCAGCAGCTTAGGAGCGGGAGGGGTCTTGGTCGAGCAGTACTTC.

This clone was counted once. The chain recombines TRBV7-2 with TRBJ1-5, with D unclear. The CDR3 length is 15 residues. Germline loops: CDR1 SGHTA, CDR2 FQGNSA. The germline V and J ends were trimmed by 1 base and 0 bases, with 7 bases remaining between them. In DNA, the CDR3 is TGTGCCAGCAGCTTAGTACGGGGTAGCAATCAGCCCCAGCATTTT. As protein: CASSLVRGSNQPQHF.

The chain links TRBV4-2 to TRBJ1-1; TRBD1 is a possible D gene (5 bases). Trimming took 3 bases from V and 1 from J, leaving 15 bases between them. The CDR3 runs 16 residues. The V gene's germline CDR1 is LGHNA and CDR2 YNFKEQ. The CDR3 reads CASSHREQAPNTEAFF. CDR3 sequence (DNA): TGTGCCAGCAGCCATCGAGAACAGGCACCGAACACTGAAGCTTTCTTT.

CDR3 bases: TGTGCCAGCAGCGTAGTTAGCGGGACTCAAGAGACCCAGTACTTC. Its translation: CASSVVSGTQETQYF. V is TRBV9 and J is TRBJ2-5; TRBD2 agrees at 8 bases. CDR1 is SGDLS and CDR2 is YYNGEE in the germline V gene. Trimming cost V 0 bases and J 2 bases; bases outside gene matches: 3. The CDR3 is 15 residues long.

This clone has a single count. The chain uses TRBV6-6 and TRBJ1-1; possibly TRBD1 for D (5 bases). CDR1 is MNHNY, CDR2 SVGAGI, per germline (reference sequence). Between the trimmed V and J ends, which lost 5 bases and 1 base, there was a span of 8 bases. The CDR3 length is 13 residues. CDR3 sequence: CASSLDRNTEAFF. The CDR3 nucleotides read TGTGCCAGCAGTCTAGACAGGAACACTGAAGCTTTCTTT.

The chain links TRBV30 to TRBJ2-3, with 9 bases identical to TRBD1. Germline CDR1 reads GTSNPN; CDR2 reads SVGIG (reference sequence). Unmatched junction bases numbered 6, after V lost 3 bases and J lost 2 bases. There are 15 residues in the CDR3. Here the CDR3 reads CAWRPGQGYTDTQYF. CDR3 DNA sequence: TGTGCCTGGAGGCCCGGACAGGGGTACACAGATACGCAGTATTTT.

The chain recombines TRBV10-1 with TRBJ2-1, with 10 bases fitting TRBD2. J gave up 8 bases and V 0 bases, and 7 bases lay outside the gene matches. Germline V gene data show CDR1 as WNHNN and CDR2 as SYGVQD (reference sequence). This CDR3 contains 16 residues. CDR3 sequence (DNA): TGCGCCAGCAGTGAGTCTGGGCTAGCGGGAGAATATGAGCAGTTCTTC. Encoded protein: CASSESGLAGEYEQFF.

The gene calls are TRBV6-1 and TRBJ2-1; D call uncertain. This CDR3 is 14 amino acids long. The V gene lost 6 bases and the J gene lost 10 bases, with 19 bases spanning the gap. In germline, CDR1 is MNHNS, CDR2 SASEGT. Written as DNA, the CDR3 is TGTGCCAGCAGCCCGGGTCCATCACGGCGGGAGCAGTTCTTC. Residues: CASSPGPSRREQFF.

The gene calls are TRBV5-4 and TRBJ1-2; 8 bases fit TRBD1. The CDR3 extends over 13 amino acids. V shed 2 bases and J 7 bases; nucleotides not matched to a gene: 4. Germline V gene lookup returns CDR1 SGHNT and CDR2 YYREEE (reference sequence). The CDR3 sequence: CASSFGQGGGYTF. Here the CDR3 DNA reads TGTGCCAGCAGCTTCGGACAGGGTGGTGGCTACACCTTC.

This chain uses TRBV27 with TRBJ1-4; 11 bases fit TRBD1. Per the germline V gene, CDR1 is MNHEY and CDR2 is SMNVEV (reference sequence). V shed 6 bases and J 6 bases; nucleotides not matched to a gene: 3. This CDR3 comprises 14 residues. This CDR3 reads CASRKDRGHEKLFF. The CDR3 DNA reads TGTGCCAGCAGAAAGGACAGGGGGCATGAAAAACTGTTTTTT.

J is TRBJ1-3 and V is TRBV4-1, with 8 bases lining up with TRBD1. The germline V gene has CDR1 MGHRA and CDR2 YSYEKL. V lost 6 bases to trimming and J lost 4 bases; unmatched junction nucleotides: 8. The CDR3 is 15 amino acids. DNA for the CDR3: TGCGCCAGCAGGACCGGGACAGGACCGGGAAACACCATATATTTT. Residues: CASRTGTGPGNTIYF.

The CDR3 loop reads CASSPEPRGLSYEQYF. CDR3 DNA: TGCGCCAGCAGCCCAGAACCCAGGGGCCTCTCCTACGAGCAGTACTTC. The chain couples TRBV5-1 to TRBJ2-7; D may be TRBD1 (6 bases). Germline V gives CDR1 SGHRS, CDR2 YFSETQ. The CDR3 is 16 amino acids. The V end was cut by 4 bases, the J end by 0 bases, with 17 bases between.